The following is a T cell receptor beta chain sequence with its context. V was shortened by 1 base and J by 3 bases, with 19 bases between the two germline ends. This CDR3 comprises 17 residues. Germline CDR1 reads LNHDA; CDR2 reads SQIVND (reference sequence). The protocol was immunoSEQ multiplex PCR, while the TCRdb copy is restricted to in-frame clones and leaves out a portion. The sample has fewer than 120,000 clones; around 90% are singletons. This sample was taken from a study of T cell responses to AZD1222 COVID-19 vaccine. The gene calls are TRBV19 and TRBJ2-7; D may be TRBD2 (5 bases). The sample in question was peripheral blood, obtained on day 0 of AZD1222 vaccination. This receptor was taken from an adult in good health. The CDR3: CASSIGYDSRGFYEQYF. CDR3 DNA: TGTGCCAGTAGTATAGGCTATGATTCCCGAGGGTTCTACGAGCAGTACTTC.